One and the same sample provided the 19 T cell receptor beta chains below, sequenced in a study of blood T cell repertoires in COVID-19. Sequencing used immunoSEQ multiplex PCR; TCRdb keeps in-frame clones, though not all of them. Found here are under 100,000 clones, over 75% of them singletons; the top ten hold about 18%. The sequenced sample consisted of peripheral blood. The receptors come from a human donor in a cohort sampled during active COVID-19.

This clone has just one count. The chain joins TRBV4-1 to TRBJ2-3; 11 bases align to TRBD2. The CDR3 totals 17 residues. V trimming: 4 bases; J trimming: 2 bases; junction bases outside the gene matches: 8. The germline V gene encodes CDR1 MGHRA and CDR2 YSYEKL. As DNA, the CDR3 is TGCGCCAGCAGCCGAACAGGTAGCGGGGGGGCCACAGATACGCAGTATTTT. It encodes CASSRTGSGGATDTQYF.

This chain links TRBV7-9 with TRBJ2-1, with D possibly being TRBD2 (6 bases). V was clipped by 5 bases and J by 7 bases, with 9 bases between them. The germline V gene encodes CDR1 SEHNR and CDR2 FQNEAQ (reference sequence). This CDR3 region has 12 residues. CDR3 loop: CASSVRGNEQFF. Here the CDR3 DNA reads TGTGCCAGCAGCGTTCGGGGGAATGAGCAGTTCTTC.

This clone is a singleton in its sample. The genes are TRBV18 and TRBJ1-6; 9 positions match TRBD1. Trimming removed 6 bases from V and 7 bases from J; junction bases left unmatched: 7. This CDR3 comprises 15 residues. The germline V gene encodes CDR1 KGHSH and CDR2 LQKENI. Here the CDR3 DNA reads TGTGCCAGCTCCCAAACGGGACAGGGAAATTCACCCCTCCACTTT. Translated: CASSQTGQGNSPLHF.

In this sample, this clone turned up once. The chain is built from TRBV6-5 and TRBJ2-3, with D maybe TRBD1 (6 bases). The V end was cut by 8 bases, the J end by 3 bases, with 18 bases between. Germline V gene data show CDR1 as MNHEY and CDR2 as SVGAGI. The CDR3 has 15 residues. CDR3 protein: CASASKGGSTDTQYF. DNA for the CDR3: TGTGCCAGCGCCTCGAAAGGGGGTTCAACAGATACGCAGTATTTT.

This clone was seen just once. The sample holds other DNA sequences that translate to the same CDR3. The V and J genes are TRBV15 and TRBJ1-1; 7 bases map to TRBD1. The length of the CDR3 is 16 residues. V lost 0 bases, J lost 2 bases, and 6 bases stayed unmatched. The germline gives CDR1 LNHNV, CDR2 YYDKDF (reference sequence). This chain's CDR3 is CATSRDLGTANTEAFF. CDR3 coding DNA: TGTGCCACCAGCAGAGATCTTGGGACAGCTAACACTGAAGCTTTCTTT.

This chain uses TRBV2 with TRBJ1-1; TRBD1 aligns across 7 bases. With 7 bases clipped from V and 4 bases from J, the junction kept 6 bases outside the gene matches. The length of the CDR3 is 13 residues. Germline loops: CDR1 SNHLY, CDR2 FYNNEI. The CDR3 spells CASTEGAGTEAFF. DNA of the CDR3: TGTGCCAGCACAGAGGGGGCTGGCACTGAAGCTTTCTTT.

As regards this clone: At the DNA level, this CDR3 is encoded by other sequences in the same sample as well. The V and J genes are TRBV27 and TRBJ2-1, with TRBD2 matching 7 bases. Losses at the gene ends were 2 bases for V and 3 bases for J; bases not matched to a gene: 1. This CDR3 has 14 residues. Per the germline V gene, CDR1 is MNHEY and CDR2 is SMNVEV (reference sequence). CDR3 loop: CASSLGGGYNEQFF. The CDR3 nucleotides read TGTGCCAGCAGTTTAGGGGGGGGCTACAATGAGCAGTTCTTC.

The J gene is TRBJ2-2, the V gene TRBV4-1; no reliable D call. The CDR3 runs 11 residues. Trimming left V 0 bases short and J 11 bases short, with 4 bases between. The V gene's germline CDR1 is MGHRA and CDR2 YSYEKL. In DNA, the CDR3 is TGCGCCAGCAGCCAAGAGGCCGAGCTGTTTTTT. It translates to CASSQEAELFF.

V and J are TRBV7-2 and TRBJ2-7; possibly TRBD2 for D (6 bases). The CDR3 has 15 residues. Germline CDR1 reads SGHTA; CDR2 reads FQGNSA. Trimming cost V 1 base and J 4 bases, with 14 bases left between them. The CDR3 protein is CASSLGDGGLYEQYF. The CDR3 DNA sequence: TGTGCCAGCAGCTTAGGCGATGGAGGGCTTTACGAGCAGTACTTC. Based on the CDR3 plus reference TRBV7-2 and TRBJ2-7, the full variable domain is GAGVSQSPSNKVTEKGKDVELRCDPISGHTALYWYRQSLGQGLEFLIYFQGNSAPDKSGLPSDRFSAERTGGSVSTLTIQRTQQEDSAVYLCASSLGDGGLYEQYFGPGTRLTVT.

The chain links TRBV6-5 to TRBJ1-2; 9 bases are a match to TRBD1. V dropped 6 bases and J dropped 7; count of bases not matched to a gene: 9. Per germline, CDR1 MNHEY and CDR2 SVGAGI. The CDR3 is made up of 14 amino acids. The CDR3 sequence is CASSNLQGAGGYTF. The CDR3 DNA reads TGTGCCAGCAGCAACTTACAGGGGGCGGGTGGCTACACCTTC.

The chain recombines TRBV29-1 with TRBJ2-7; 8 nucleotides line up with TRBD2. With 7 bases clipped from V and 1 base from J, the junction kept 6 bases outside the gene matches. Per the germline V gene, CDR1 is SQVTM and CDR2 is ANQGSEA. The CDR3 is 13 amino acids. CDR3 loop: CSGAGTSSYEQYF. The CDR3 nucleotides read TGCAGCGGCGCCGGGACTAGTTCCTACGAGCAGTACTTC.

The chain has TRBV5-6 and TRBJ2-7; TRBD1 matches 11 bases. This CDR3 comprises 14 residues. Germline V gives CDR1 SGHDT, CDR2 YYEEEE. With V trimmed by 3 bases and J by 4 bases, 3 bases remained unmatched. The CDR3: CASSWGQGGYEQYF. The CDR3 DNA reads TGTGCCAGCAGCTGGGGACAGGGGGGGTACGAGCAGTACTTC.

The chain is built from TRBV15 and TRBJ1-5; D is unresolved. V shed 0 bases and J shed 5 bases, with 11 bases lying between them. CDR3 length: 15 amino acids. The germline CDR1 and CDR2 sequences are LNHNV and YYDKDF (reference sequence). This CDR3 reads CATSREIHGDQPQHF. CDR3 DNA sequence: TGTGCCACCAGCAGAGAAATTCACGGAGATCAGCCCCAGCATTTT.

The CDR3, as DNA: TGTGCCAGTAGTCCCCGACAGGTGAACACCGGGGAGCTGTTTTTT. Amino acid sequence: CASSPRQVNTGELFF. The gene calls are TRBV19 and TRBJ2-2; TRBD1 is a possible D gene (6 bases). Germline V gene sequence: CDR1 LNHDA, CDR2 SQIVND (reference sequence). V was cut by 5 bases and J by 1 base, with 11 bases left in between. The CDR3 loop spans 15 amino acids.

This chain links TRBV19 with TRBJ2-3, with D possibly being TRBD1 (5 bases). The CDR3 spans 16 residues. The germline V gene has CDR1 LNHDA and CDR2 SQIVND (reference sequence). Trimming cost V 3 bases and J 0 bases, with 13 bases left between them. DNA for the CDR3: TGTGCCAGTAGTATTATCACAGGTGCTAGCACAGATACGCAGTATTTT. It is translated as CASSIITGASTDTQYF.

The V and J genes are TRBV7-2 and TRBJ2-5; no clear D. The CDR3 is 16 residues long. V dropped 1 base and J dropped 0 bases, with 12 bases sitting between them. The germline V gene has CDR1 SGHTA and CDR2 FQGNSA. CDR3 loop: CASSLVSLFNQETQYF. Written as DNA, the CDR3 is TGTGCCAGCAGCTTAGTAAGCCTATTCAACCAAGAGACCCAGTACTTC.

V gene TRBV5-8 combines with J gene TRBJ2-7, with TRBD1 identical over 8 bases. Trimming removed 4 bases from V and 3 bases from J; junction bases left unmatched: 12. The CDR3 has 16 residues. Germline values: CDR1 SGHTS, CDR2 YDEGEE. Here the CDR3 reads CASSRTGTGIYYEQYF. The CDR3 bases are TGTGCCAGCAGCCGAACCGGGACAGGAATTTACTACGAGCAGTACTTC.

V is TRBV7-8 and J is TRBJ1-2; D remains ambiguous. CDR3 length: 14 amino acids. The V end lost 2 bases, the J end lost 1 base, and 8 bases lay between the germline ends. Germline V lookup: CDR1 SGHVS, CDR2 FQNEAQ. The chain's CDR3 is CASSLQNLNYGYTF. The CDR3 DNA is TGTGCCAGCAGCTTACAGAACCTTAACTATGGCTACACCTTC.

The chain combines TRBV14 with TRBJ1-2, with unresolved D. The CDR3 contains 16 residues. Germline V gives CDR1 SGHDN, CDR2 FVKESK. V was trimmed by 1 base and J by 8 bases, leaving 20 bases between them. The CDR3 coding sequence is TGTGCCAGCAGCCAAGGCCTCCTGACGGGAGGAGTCGGCTACACCTTC. Its protein product is CASSQGLLTGGVGYTF.